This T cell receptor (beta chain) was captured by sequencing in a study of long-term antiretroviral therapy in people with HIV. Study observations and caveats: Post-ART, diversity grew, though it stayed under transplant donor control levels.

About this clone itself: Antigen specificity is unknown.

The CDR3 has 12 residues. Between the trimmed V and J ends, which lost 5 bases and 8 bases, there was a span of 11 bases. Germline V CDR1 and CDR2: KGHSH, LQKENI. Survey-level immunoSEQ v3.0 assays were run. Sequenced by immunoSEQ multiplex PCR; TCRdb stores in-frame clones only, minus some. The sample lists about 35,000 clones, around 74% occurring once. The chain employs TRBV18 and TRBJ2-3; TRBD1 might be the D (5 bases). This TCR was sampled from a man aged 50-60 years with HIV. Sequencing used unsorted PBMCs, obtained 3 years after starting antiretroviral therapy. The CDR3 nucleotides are TGTGCCAGCTCATCACAGGATCCTACGCAGTATTTT. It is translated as CASSSQDPTQYF.